This entry lists 21 T cell receptor beta chains sequenced from one sample in a study of blood T cell repertoires in COVID-19 (dated by TCRdb to about 2020). Receptors were amplified or captured by the immunoSEQ multiplex PCR assay. Entries here come from immuneACCESS through TCRdb and include only in-frame sequences with V and J called. Some clones fail to appear in such tables; in the studies checked, an unresolved V gene covers under half of the shortfall, and the cause of the remainder is unknown. This sample lists roughly 230,000 clones; roughly 85% were detected once. The top ten clones comprise about 7% of the sample. The specimen sequenced was PBMCs or T cells enriched from blood (not recorded which). These receptors came from a woman between 50 and 59 years old who had been exposed to COVID-19.

This clone was detected only once. The chain combines TRBV29-1 with TRBJ1-2; a possible D gene is TRBD1 (6 bases). The germline V gene encodes CDR1 SQVTM and CDR2 ANQGSEA. V dropped 4 bases and J dropped 7 bases, with 13 bases sitting between them. CDR3 length: 12 residues. CDR3 sequence reads: CSVVQGPGGYTF. The CDR3 DNA reads TGCAGCGTTGTTCAGGGGCCGGGTGGCTACACCTTC.

The rearrangement uses TRBV5-1 and TRBJ2-2, with D perhaps TRBD1 (5 bases). Germline assignment: CDR1 SGHRS and CDR2 YFSETQ. The CDR3 has 15 amino acids. Trimming removed 0 bases from V and 7 bases from J, with 13 bases in between. The CDR3 DNA reads as TGCGCCAGCAGCTTGGATCGCCCCACAGGCGGGGAGCTGTTTTTT. The encoded protein is CASSLDRPTGGELFF.

The chain uses TRBV11-2 and TRBJ2-1; 10 positions agree with TRBD2. CDR3 length: 15 amino acids. Germline loops: CDR1 SGHAT, CDR2 FQNNGV. Trimming removed 2 bases from V and 9 bases from J; junction bases left unmatched: 7. In DNA, the CDR3 is TGTGCCAGCAGCTTAACAAGCGGGGGGGCGGGTGAGCAGTTCTTC. Translated: CASSLTSGGAGEQFF. Full variable domain (rest looked up from reference TRBV11-2 and TRBJ2-1): EAGVAQSPRYKIIEKRQSVAFWCNPISGHATLYWYQQILGQGPKLLIQFQNNGVVDDSQLPKDRFSAERLKGVDSTLKIQPAKLEDSAVYLCASSLTSGGAGEQFFGPGTRLTVL.

There are a few counts of this clone. The rearrangement joins TRBV6-1 to TRBJ1-1; 12 nucleotides align to TRBD1. This CDR3 spans 16 amino acids. J gave up 11 bases and V 1 base, and 11 bases lay outside the gene matches. CDR1 and CDR2 from the germline V gene are MNHNS and SASEGT. CDR3 region: CASSEVPGQGAVRAFF. As DNA, the CDR3 is TGTGCCAGCAGTGAAGTTCCGGGACAGGGGGCTGTGCGGGCTTTCTTT.

The gene calls are TRBV19 and TRBJ1-1, with D possibly matching TRBD1 (5 bases). Trimming removed 7 bases from V and 0 bases from J, with 12 bases in between. The CDR3 length is 14 residues. The germline V gene encodes CDR1 LNHDA and CDR2 SQIVND (reference sequence). In DNA form, the CDR3 reads TGTGCCAGTAAGGTCGGGGGGATGAACACTGAAGCTTTCTTT. As protein: CASKVGGMNTEAFF.

The rearrangement uses TRBV19 and TRBJ1-4; TRBD1 matches at 10 bases. Per germline, CDR1 LNHDA and CDR2 SQIVND (reference sequence). This CDR3 contains 14 residues. V lost 6 bases to trimming and J lost 3 bases; unmatched junction nucleotides: 1. The CDR3 loop is CASRDRGPNEKLFF. Here the CDR3 DNA reads TGTGCCAGTAGAGACAGGGGGCCTAATGAAAAACTGTTTTTT.

This chain connects TRBV5-8 to TRBJ2-7, with D hard to call. V lost 0 bases and J lost 2, with 6 bases in between. CDR1 SGHTS and CDR2 YDEGEE come from the germline V gene. This CDR3 has 13 amino acids. CDR3 bases: TGTGCCAGCAGCTTGGCACAAACCTACGAGCAGTACTTC. This encodes CASSLAQTYEQYF.

The V gene is TRBV2, the J gene TRBJ1-1; 7 nucleotides align to TRBD1. Germline loops: CDR1 SNHLY, CDR2 FYNNEI. The CDR3 is 15 residues long. The V and J ends lost 6 bases and 6 bases, in that order; junction bases with no gene match: 13. The CDR3 here is CASRERQGVRAEAFF. In DNA, the CDR3 is TGTGCCAGCAGGGAGAGGCAGGGGGTAAGGGCTGAAGCTTTCTTT.

The chain couples TRBV6-5 to TRBJ2-1; tentatively, D is TRBD2 (7 bases). The germline V gene encodes CDR1 MNHEY and CDR2 SVGAGI. CDR3 size: 14 residues. V lost 11 bases and J 0 bases, leaving 14 bases between the germline ends. Written as DNA, the CDR3 is TGTGCCTCCGGGGGGCTGGGCTCCTACAATGAGCAGTTCTTC. Protein product: CASGGLGSYNEQFF.

The rearrangement joins TRBV6-5 to TRBJ1-1; 7 bases agree with TRBD1. Trimming removed 5 bases from V and 1 base from J; junction bases left unmatched: 4. Germline lookup yields CDR1 MNHEY and CDR2 SVGAGI. The CDR3 has 14 residues. This CDR3 reads CASSHPGGNTEAFF. The CDR3 nucleotides are TGTGCCAGCAGTCACCCAGGGGGGAACACTGAAGCTTTCTTT.

The genes are TRBV14 and TRBJ2-3; TRBD2 aligns across 8 bases. Germline CDR1 reads SGHDN; CDR2 reads FVKESK. This CDR3 comprises 14 residues. Losses at the gene ends were 4 bases for V and 10 bases for J; bases not matched to a gene: 10. CDR3: CASSLGTSGWAQYF. The CDR3 DNA reads as TGTGCCAGCAGCCTCGGGACTAGTGGGTGGGCGCAGTATTTT.

This clone was detected only once. The chain employs TRBV6-1 and TRBJ1-4; tentative D call: TRBD1 (6 bases). The CDR3 sequence is 15 residues long. V shed 1 base and J shed 6 bases, with 12 bases lying between them. Germline V lookup: CDR1 MNHNS, CDR2 SASEGT. The CDR3 is CASSEVGGGDEKLFF. CDR3 nucleotides: TGTGCCAGCAGTGAAGTAGGGGGTGGGGATGAAAAACTGTTTTTT.

Details on this clone: Other DNA variants within this sample encode the same CDR3. This chain joins TRBV18 and TRBJ1-1; D possibly corresponds to TRBD1 (5 bases). CDR3 length: 13 amino acids. Germline V gives CDR1 KGHSH, CDR2 LQKENI. V lost 4 bases and J lost 1, with 7 bases in between. The chain's CDR3 is CASSLDRNTEAFF. In DNA form, the CDR3 reads TGTGCCAGCTCACTCGACAGGAACACTGAAGCTTTCTTT.

V usage is TRBV5-1 and J usage is TRBJ2-5; weak D call: TRBD1 (6 bases). The CDR3 totals 14 residues. Germline-derived CDR1 and CDR2 are SGHRS and YFSETQ. Trimming took off 2 bases at V and 5 bases at J, with 13 bases between the two ends. The DNA of the CDR3 is TGCGCCAGCAGCTTCGGGACATCGGGCGAGACCCAGTACTTC. Its protein is CASSFGTSGETQYF.

The J gene is TRBJ1-3, the V gene TRBV4-2; tentatively, D is TRBD1 (6 bases). The CDR3 sequence is 15 residues long. V lost 0 bases and J lost 4, with 10 bases in between. Germline V gives CDR1 LGHNA, CDR2 YNFKEQ. DNA for the CDR3: TGTGCCAGCAGCCAAGACAGGGGTCGGGGAAACACCATATATTTT. It encodes CASSQDRGRGNTIYF.

The chain uses TRBV27 and TRBJ1-2; D gene ambiguous. Between the trimmed V and J ends, which lost 5 bases and 2 bases, there was a span of 18 bases. The germline V gene has CDR1 MNHEY and CDR2 SMNVEV (reference sequence). CDR3 size: 16 residues. CDR3 protein: CASSTLVVGGNYGYTF. The CDR3 nucleotides read TGTGCCAGCAGTACGCTGGTGGTGGGAGGGAACTATGGCTACACCTTC.

This clone occurred a few times. This sequence joins TRBV5-6 and TRBJ1-6; D is undetermined. Germline loops: CDR1 SGHDT, CDR2 YYEEEE. The V end was cut by 0 bases, the J end by 6 bases, with 4 bases between. The CDR3 sequence is 13 residues long. CDR3 coding DNA: TGTGCCAGCAGCTTGGATAGTAATTCACCCCTCCACTTT. Its translation is CASSLDSNSPLHF. The full variable domain, with the rest looked up from reference TRBV5-6 and TRBJ1-6, is DAGVTQSPTHLIKTRGQQVTLRCSPKSGHDTVSWYQQALGQGPQFIFQYYEEEERQRGNFPDRFSGHQFPNYSSELNVNALLLGDSALYLCASSLDSNSPLHFGNGTRLTVT.

The rearrangement links TRBV7-8 to TRBJ1-1; D gene ambiguous. The CDR3 spans 14 residues. Per the germline V gene, CDR1 is SGHVS and CDR2 is FQNEAQ. The V end was cut by 1 base, the J end by 5 bases, with 11 bases between. CDR3 DNA sequence: TGTGCCAGCAGCTTAGGGCGGCGAGGGACTGAAGCTTTCTTT. This codes for CASSLGRRGTEAFF.

This clone was seen once. The chain carries TRBV5-5 and TRBJ2-1, with D maybe TRBD1 (6 bases). The ends were cut back, 0 bases at V and 8 bases at J, with 12 bases in the middle. The V gene's germline CDR1 is SGHKS and CDR2 YYEKEE (reference sequence). CDR3 length equals 14 residues. This CDR3 is CASSLARSGDEQFF. CDR3 nucleotides: TGTGCCAGCAGCTTGGCAAGGTCAGGGGATGAGCAGTTCTTC.

This chain connects TRBV20-1 to TRBJ1-1; D is uncertain. This CDR3 is 11 amino acids long. V lost 2 bases and J 6 bases, leaving 7 bases between the germline ends. Germline V gene data show CDR1 as DFQATT and CDR2 as SNEGSKA (reference sequence). CDR3 in DNA: TGCAGTGCTAGAAGAGAGTCTGAAGCTTTCTTT. Its protein is CSARRESEAFF.

The V call is TRBV9, the J call TRBJ2-1, with D possibly matching TRBD2 (6 bases). The germline gives CDR1 SGDLS, CDR2 YYNGEE. The CDR3 has 14 amino acids. Trimming left V 0 bases short and J 9 bases short, with 13 bases between. The CDR3 region is CASSVGGGAGEQFF. The CDR3, as DNA: TGTGCCAGCAGCGTAGGAGGCGGGGCGGGTGAGCAGTTCTTC.